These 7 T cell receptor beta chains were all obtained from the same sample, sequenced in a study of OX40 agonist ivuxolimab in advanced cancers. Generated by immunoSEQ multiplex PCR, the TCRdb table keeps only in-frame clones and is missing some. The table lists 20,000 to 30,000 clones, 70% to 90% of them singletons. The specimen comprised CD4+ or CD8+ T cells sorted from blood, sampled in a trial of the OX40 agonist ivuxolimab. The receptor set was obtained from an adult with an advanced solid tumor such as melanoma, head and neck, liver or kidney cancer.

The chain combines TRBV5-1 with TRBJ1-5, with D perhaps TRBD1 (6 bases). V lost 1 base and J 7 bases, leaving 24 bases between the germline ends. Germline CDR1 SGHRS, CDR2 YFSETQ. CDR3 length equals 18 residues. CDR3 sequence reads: CASSLFPGGTGEGQPQHF. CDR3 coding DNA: TGCGCCAGCAGCTTGTTCCCCGGGGGCACGGGAGAAGGCCAGCCCCAGCATTTT. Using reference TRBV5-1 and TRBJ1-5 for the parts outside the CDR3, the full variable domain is KAGVTQTPRYLIKTRGQQVTLSCSPISGHRSVSWYQQTPGQGLQFLFEYFSETQRNKGNFPGRFSGRQFSNSRSEMNVSTLELGDSALYLCASSLFPGGTGEGQPQHFGDGTRLSIL.

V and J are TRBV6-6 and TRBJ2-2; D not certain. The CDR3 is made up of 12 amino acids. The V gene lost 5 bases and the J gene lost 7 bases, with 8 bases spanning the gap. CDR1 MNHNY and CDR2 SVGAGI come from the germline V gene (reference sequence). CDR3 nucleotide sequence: TGTGCCAGCAGTCCCTGGGGCGGGGAGCTGTTTTTT. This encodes CASSPWGGELFF.

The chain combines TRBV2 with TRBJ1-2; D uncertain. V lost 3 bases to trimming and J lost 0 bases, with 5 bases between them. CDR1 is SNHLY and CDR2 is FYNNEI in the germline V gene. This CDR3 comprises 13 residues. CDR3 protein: CASSDRTNYGYTF. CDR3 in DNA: TGTGCCAGCAGTGACAGGACTAACTATGGCTACACCTTC. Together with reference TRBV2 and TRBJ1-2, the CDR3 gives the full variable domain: EPEVTQTPSHQVTQMGQEVILRCVPISNHLYFYWYRQILGQKVEFLVSFYNNEISEKSEIFDDQFSVERPDGSNFTLKIRSTKLEDSAMYFCASSDRTNYGYTFGSGTRLTVV.

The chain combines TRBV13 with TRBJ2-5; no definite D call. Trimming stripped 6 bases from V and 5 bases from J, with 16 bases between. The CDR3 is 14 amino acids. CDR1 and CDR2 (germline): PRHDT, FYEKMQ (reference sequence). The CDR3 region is CASRLMEIKETQYF. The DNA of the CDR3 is TGTGCCAGCAGGCTCATGGAGATTAAGGAGACCCAGTACTTC.

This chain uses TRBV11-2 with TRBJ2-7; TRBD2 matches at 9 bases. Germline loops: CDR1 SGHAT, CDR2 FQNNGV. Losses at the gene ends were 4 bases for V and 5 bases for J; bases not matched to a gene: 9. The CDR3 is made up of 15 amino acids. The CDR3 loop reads CASSSLAGVAHEQYF. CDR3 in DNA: TGTGCCAGCAGCTCCTTAGCGGGAGTGGCCCACGAGCAGTACTTC.

The chain's CDR3 is CAISESASGSYEQYF. The CDR3 DNA is TGTGCCATCAGTGAGTCTGCTAGCGGATCCTACGAGCAGTACTTC. The chain employs TRBV10-3 and TRBJ2-7; 7 bases agree with TRBD2. The CDR3 is 15 amino acids. Germline lookup yields CDR1 ENHRY and CDR2 SYGVKD. V dropped 0 bases and J dropped 1; count of bases not matched to a gene: 3.

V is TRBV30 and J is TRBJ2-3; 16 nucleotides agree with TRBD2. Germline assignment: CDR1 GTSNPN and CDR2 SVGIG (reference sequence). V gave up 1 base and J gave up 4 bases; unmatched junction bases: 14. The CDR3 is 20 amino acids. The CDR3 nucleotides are TGTGCCTGGAGTGCCCACGATACCGGGACTAGCGGGAGGGCCGCAGATACGCAGTATTTT. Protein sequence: CAWSAHDTGTSGRAADTQYF.